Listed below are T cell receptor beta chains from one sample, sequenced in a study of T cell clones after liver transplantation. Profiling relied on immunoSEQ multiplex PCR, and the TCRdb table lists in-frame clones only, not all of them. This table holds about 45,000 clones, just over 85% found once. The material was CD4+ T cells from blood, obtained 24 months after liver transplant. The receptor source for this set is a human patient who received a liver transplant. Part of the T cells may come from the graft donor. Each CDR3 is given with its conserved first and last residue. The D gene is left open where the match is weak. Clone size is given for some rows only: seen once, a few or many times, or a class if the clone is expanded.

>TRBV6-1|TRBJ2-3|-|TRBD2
CASSPAGEDTQYF
TGTGCCAGCAGCCCCGCGGGGGAGGATACGCAGTATTTT
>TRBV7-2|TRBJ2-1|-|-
CASSELAGGFYNEQFF
TGTGCCAGCAGCGAGCTTGCAGGCGGTTTCTACAATGAGCAGTTCTTC
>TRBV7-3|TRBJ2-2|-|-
CASSSLPGPRANTGELFF
TGTGCCAGCAGCTCTCTCCCGGGACCCCGAGCGAACACCGGGGAGCTGTTTTTT
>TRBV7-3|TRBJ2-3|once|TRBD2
CASGAGPSTDTQYF
TGTGCCAGCGGAGCGGGGCCCAGCACAGATACGCAGTATTTT
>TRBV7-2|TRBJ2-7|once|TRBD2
CASSPSPGGLPYEQYF
TGTGCCAGCAGCCCTAGTCCGGGGGGTCTTCCCTACGAGCAGTACTTC
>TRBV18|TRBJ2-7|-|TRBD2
CASSPLAGPRSSYEQYF
TGTGCCAGCTCACCCCTAGCGGGACCCCGCAGCTCCTACGAGCAGTACTTC
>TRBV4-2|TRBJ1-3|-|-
CASSLRVGTLSGNTIYF
TGTGCCAGCAGCTTAAGAGTTGGGACACTCTCTGGAAACACCATATATTTT
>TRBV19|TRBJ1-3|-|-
CASRANAGGPSGNTIYF
TGTGCCAGTAGGGCGAACGCCGGGGGACCCTCTGGAAACACCATATATTTT
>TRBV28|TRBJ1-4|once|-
CASSLGGSTNEKLFF
TGTGCCAGCAGTTTAGGGGGTAGTACTAATGAAAAACTGTTTTTT
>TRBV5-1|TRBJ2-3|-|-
CASSLAGGIGTDTQYF
TGCGCCAGCAGCTTGGCCGGAGGGATCGGCACAGATACGCAGTATTTT
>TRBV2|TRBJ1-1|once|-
CASSEWIQTEAFF
TGTGCCAGCAGTGAATGGATTCAGACTGAAGCTTTCTTT
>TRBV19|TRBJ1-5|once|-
CASSIGGAANQPQHF
TGTGCCAGTAGTATAGGAGGGGCAGCCAATCAGCCCCAGCATTTT
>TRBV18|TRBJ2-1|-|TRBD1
CASSLMTGGIDEQFF
TGTGCCAGCTCACTAATGACAGGGGGTATCGATGAGCAGTTCTTC
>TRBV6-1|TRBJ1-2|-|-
CASSDGASYVGYTF
TGTGCCAGCAGTGACGGGGCCTCCTATGTGGGCTACACCTTC
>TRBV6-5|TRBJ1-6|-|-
CASSTTNSPLHF
TGTGCCAGCAGTACGACGAATTCACCCCTCCACTTT
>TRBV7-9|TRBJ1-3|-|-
CASSLVWGNTIYF
TGTGCCAGCAGCTTAGTATGGGGAAACACCATATATTTT
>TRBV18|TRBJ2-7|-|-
CASSPGYEQYF
TGTGCCAGCTCACCCGGATACGAGCAGTACTTC
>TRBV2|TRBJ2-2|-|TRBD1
CASSDDRATGELFF
TGTGCCAGCAGTGATGACAGGGCCACCGGGGAGCTGTTTTTT
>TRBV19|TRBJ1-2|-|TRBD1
CASSLRDREGYTF
TGTGCCAGTAGCCTTCGGGACAGGGAGGGCTACACCTTC
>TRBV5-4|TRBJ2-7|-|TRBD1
CASSSDRVYEQYF
TGTGCCAGCAGCTCCGACAGGGTGTACGAGCAGTACTTC
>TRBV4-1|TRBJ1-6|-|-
CASSQVRGSGPLHF
TGCGCCAGCAGCCAAGTTCGGGGGTCGGGACCCCTCCACTTT
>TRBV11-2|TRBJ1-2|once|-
CASSPDRPSVSYGYTF
TGTGCCAGCAGCCCCGACCGTCCCAGTGTTTCTTATGGCTACACCTTC